These T cell receptor beta chains were read from a single sample in a study of somatic mutations in cytotoxic T cells in rheumatoid arthritis. Repertoires were generated with immunoSEQ multiplex PCR, while TCRdb's copy carries only in-frame clones and drops some. The repertoire holds 6,500 to 10,000 clones, with roughly 80% as singletons. The sequenced material came from CD8+ T cells sorted from blood. The receptors originated from a woman between 45 and 60 years old in good health. The CDR3 runs from the conserved cysteine through the conserved F or W. A D gene is named only where the DNA matches it firmly. Size is omitted from some rows. Given values are once, few, many or a class for expanded clones.

len: 16
j_gene: TRBJ2-7
v_gene: TRBV7-9
d_gene: NA
abundance: NA
CDR3nt: TGTGCCAGCAGCTTATGGGGCCAGGGGACATCCTACGAGCAGTACTTC
CDR3aa: CASSLWGQGTSYEQYF

len: 17
j_gene: TRBJ1-1
v_gene: TRBV9
d_gene: TRBD1
abundance: NA
CDR3nt: TGTGCCAGCAGCCTGGGACAGGGAGGCCCTACCGCCGCTGAAGCTTTCTTT
CDR3aa: CASSLGQGGPTAAEAFF

len: 17
j_gene: TRBJ2-7
v_gene: TRBV7-2
d_gene: TRBD2
abundance: NA
CDR3nt: TGTGCCAGCAGCTTAGGATTGGGACTAGCGGGTTCCTACGAGCAGTACTTC
CDR3aa: CASSLGLGLAGSYEQYF

len: 16
j_gene: TRBJ2-7
v_gene: TRBV7-9
d_gene: NA
abundance: NA
CDR3nt: TGTGCCAGCAGCTTATCCGACATTGGAGGATGGTACGAGCAGTACTTC
CDR3aa: CASSLSDIGGWYEQYF

len: 16
j_gene: TRBJ1-5
v_gene: TRBV7-9
d_gene: TRBD1
abundance: NA
CDR3nt: TGTGCCAGCAGCTTATCACTGACAGGGGCCAATCAGCCCCAGCATTTT
CDR3aa: CASSLSLTGANQPQHF

len: 15
j_gene: TRBJ1-4
v_gene: TRBV4-2
d_gene: NA
abundance: NA
CDR3nt: TGTGCCAGCAGCCCTACAGGGAGTCTAGGTGAAAAACTGTTTTTT
CDR3aa: CASSPTGSLGEKLFF

len: 13
j_gene: TRBJ2-7
v_gene: TRBV4-3
d_gene: NA
abundance: NA
CDR3nt: TGCGCCAGCAGCCAATATGAGAGGGACGAGCAGTACTTC
CDR3aa: CASSQYERDEQYF

len: 15
j_gene: TRBJ2-1
v_gene: TRBV5-1
d_gene: NA
abundance: NA
CDR3nt: TGCGCCAGCAGCCGTAACTCCCCTGTTAACAATGAGCAGTTCTTC
CDR3aa: CASSRNSPVNNEQFF

len: 16
j_gene: TRBJ1-5
v_gene: TRBV7-9
d_gene: TRBD1
abundance: NA
CDR3nt: TGTGCCAGCAGTTCCACGGGACAGGCACTGAATCAGCCCCAGCATTTT
CDR3aa: CASSSTGQALNQPQHF

len: 12
j_gene: TRBJ2-7
v_gene: TRBV6-6
d_gene: NA
abundance: NA
CDR3nt: TGTGCCAGCAGTTACGACAGCGGGGAGCAGTACTTC
CDR3aa: CASSYDSGEQYF

len: 15
j_gene: TRBJ2-7
v_gene: TRBV6-1
d_gene: NA
abundance: few
CDR3nt: TGTGCCAGCAGAGTAGGGGACTCCAAAGTCTACGAGCAGTACTTC
CDR3aa: CASRVGDSKVYEQYF

len: 17
j_gene: TRBJ1-2
v_gene: TRBV9
d_gene: TRBD1
abundance: NA
CDR3nt: TGTGCCAGCAGCGTAGGGGACAGGGGGCCGGTTAACTATGGCTACACCTTC
CDR3aa: CASSVGDRGPVNYGYTF

len: 16
j_gene: TRBJ2-1
v_gene: TRBV6-5
d_gene: TRBD2
abundance: NA
CDR3nt: TGTGCCAGCAGTTACTTGCTAGCGGGTGGTTACAATGAGCAGTTCTTC
CDR3aa: CASSYLLAGGYNEQFF

len: 12
j_gene: TRBJ2-5
v_gene: TRBV28
d_gene: NA
abundance: NA
CDR3nt: TGTGCCAGCAGTTTATTGGTTTCGGAGCAGTACTTC
CDR3aa: CASSLLVSEQYF

len: 14
j_gene: TRBJ1-3
v_gene: TRBV4-1
d_gene: NA
abundance: NA
CDR3nt: TGCGCCAGCAGCCATCAGGTTGTAGAAAGCACCATATATTTT
CDR3aa: CASSHQVVESTIYF

len: 14
j_gene: TRBJ2-2
v_gene: TRBV6-4
d_gene: NA
abundance: NA
CDR3nt: TGTGCCAGCAGTCCACATGGGAACACCGGGGAGCTGTTTTTT
CDR3aa: CASSPHGNTGELFF

len: 16
j_gene: TRBJ1-6
v_gene: TRBV6-5
d_gene: NA
abundance: NA
CDR3nt: TGTGCCAGCAGTTACAACCCAGGGGATGACAATTCACCCCTCCACTTT
CDR3aa: CASSYNPGDDNSPLHF

len: 13
j_gene: TRBJ2-7
v_gene: TRBV7-8
d_gene: TRBD1
abundance: NA
CDR3nt: TGTGCTAGCAGGATCGGACAGGCATACGAGCAGTACTTC
CDR3aa: CASRIGQAYEQYF

len: 12
j_gene: TRBJ2-7
v_gene: TRBV27
d_gene: TRBD2
abundance: NA
CDR3nt: TGTGCGAGCGGGAGGCATCCCTACGAGCAGTACTTC
CDR3aa: CASGRHPYEQYF

len: 14
j_gene: TRBJ1-6
v_gene: TRBV30
d_gene: NA
abundance: NA
CDR3nt: TGTGCCTGGAGCGTCACTCCTTATAATTCACCCCTCCACTTT
CDR3aa: CAWSVTPYNSPLHF